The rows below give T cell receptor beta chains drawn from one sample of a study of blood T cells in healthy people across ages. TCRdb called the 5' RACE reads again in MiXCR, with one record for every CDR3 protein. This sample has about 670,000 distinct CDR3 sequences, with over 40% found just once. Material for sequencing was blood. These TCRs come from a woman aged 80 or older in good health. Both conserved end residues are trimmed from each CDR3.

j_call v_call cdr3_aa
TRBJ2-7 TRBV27 ASSLGTLYEQY
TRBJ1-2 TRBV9 ASSVGRAGYT
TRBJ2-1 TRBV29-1 SVEGARGALGNEQF
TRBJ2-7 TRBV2 ASSEGGGAPYEQY
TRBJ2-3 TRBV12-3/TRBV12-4 ASSSATSGIRSDTQY
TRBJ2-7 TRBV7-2 AAGSGLMTYEQY
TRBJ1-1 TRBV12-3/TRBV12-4 ASSFASTEAF
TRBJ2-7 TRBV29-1 SVGGGGGSYEQY
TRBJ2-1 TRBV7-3 ASSLRGSLAGGSYNEQF
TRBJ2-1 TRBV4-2 ASSQESSSGRPQF
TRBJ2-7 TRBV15 ATSRGQGANEQY
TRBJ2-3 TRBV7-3 ASSFRVNTDTQY
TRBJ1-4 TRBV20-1 SATLDAATNEKLF
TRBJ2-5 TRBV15 ATSRPSEGLETQY
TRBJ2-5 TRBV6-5 ASSYAEPMTQY
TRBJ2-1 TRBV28 ATRKPSSYEQF